One sample yielded the 25 T cell receptor beta chains listed below, sequenced in a study of OX40 agonist ivuxolimab in advanced cancers. The assay was immunoSEQ multiplex PCR, and TCRdb's table has in-frame clones only and misses some. The sample includes 81,000 or so clones, approximately 94% seen only once; the top ten take 13% to 15%. The specimen comprised CD4+ or CD8+ T cells sorted from blood, sampled in a trial of the OX40 agonist ivuxolimab. These receptors all come from an adult with an advanced solid tumor such as melanoma, head and neck, liver or kidney cancer.

Remarks on this clone: Other DNA sequences from this sample encode an identical CDR3 as well. The chain recombines TRBV4-1 with TRBJ2-7; possibly TRBD2 for D (5 bases). V lost 5 bases and J lost 3, with 11 bases in between. CDR3 length: 13 amino acids. The germline gives CDR1 MGHRA, CDR2 YSYEKL. The CDR3 bases are TGCGCCAGCAGCGCTGTTGAGGGCTACGAGCAGTACTTC. This codes for CASSAVEGYEQYF.

The rearrangement joins TRBV5-8 to TRBJ1-2; D gene ambiguous. V was trimmed by 1 base and J by 5 bases, leaving 6 bases between them. Per germline, CDR1 SGHTS and CDR2 YDEGEE. This CDR3 spans 12 amino acids. The CDR3 region has the DNA TGTGCCAGCAGCTTGCTGGGATATGGCTACACCTTC. It yields the protein CASSLLGYGYTF.

The chain is built from TRBV7-8 and TRBJ2-7; maybe TRBD1 (6 bases). V was shortened by 5 bases and J by 1 base, with 12 bases between the two germline ends. The CDR3 spans 14 residues. Germline lookup yields CDR1 SGHVS and CDR2 FQNEAQ. As DNA, the CDR3 is TGTGCCAGCAGCCCCCGGGGACAATCCTACGAGCAGTACTTC. This encodes CASSPRGQSYEQYF. The complete variable domain, with remaining parts taken from reference TRBV7-8 and TRBJ2-7, reads GAGVSQSPRYKVAKRGQDVALRCDPISGHVSLFWYQQALGQGPEFLTYFQNEAQLDKSGLPSDRFFAERPEGSVSTLKIQRTQQEDSAVYLCASSPRGQSYEQYFGPGTRLTVT.

The chain has TRBV2 and TRBJ1-2; TRBD1 matches 9 bases. The length of the CDR3 is 14 residues. Looked up from germline, CDR1 is SNHLY and CDR2 is FYNNEI. The junction had 9 bases not matched to a gene; V was cut back by 5 bases and J by 8 bases. CDR3 in amino acids: CASSRDRDPRGYTF. In DNA, the CDR3 is TGTGCCAGCAGTCGGGACAGGGATCCGCGAGGCTACACCTTC.

The V and J genes are TRBV4-1 and TRBJ1-1; D is unclear. Trimming took off 1 base at V and 4 bases at J, with 10 bases between the two ends. Germline V gene data show CDR1 as MGHRA and CDR2 as YSYEKL. The CDR3 extends over 14 amino acids. CDR3 protein: CASSQGPLATEAFF. The CDR3 bases are TGCGCCAGCAGCCAAGGGCCCTTAGCCACTGAAGCTTTCTTT.

The chain recombines TRBV7-8 with TRBJ2-1; a possible D gene is TRBD1 (6 bases). Trimming pared 1 base from V and 5 bases from J, leaving 15 bases between. The CDR3 covers 16 residues. The V gene's germline CDR1 is SGHVS and CDR2 FQNEAQ. The CDR3 loop is CASSLEPWTDDNEQFF. Written as DNA, the CDR3 is TGTGCCAGCAGCTTAGAGCCGTGGACAGATGACAATGAGCAGTTCTTC.

The rearrangement uses TRBV7-9 and TRBJ1-4; 9 positions match TRBD1. J lost 7 bases, V lost 7 bases, and 4 bases had no gene match. CDR3 length: 13 amino acids. Germline V CDR1 and CDR2: SEHNR, FQNEAQ (reference sequence). This CDR3 reads CASITGGGEKLFF. Written as DNA, the CDR3 is TGTGCCAGCATAACAGGGGGCGGTGAAAAACTGTTTTTT. The full variable domain, in which reference TRBV7-9 and TRBJ1-4 provide the parts outside the CDR3, is DTGVSQNPRHKITKRGQNVTFRCDPISEHNRLYWYRQTLGQGPEFLTYFQNEAQLEKSRLLSDRFSAERPKGSFSTLEIQRTEQGDSAMYLCASITGGGEKLFFGSGTQLSVL.

This clone was detected once. The V gene is TRBV4-1, the J gene TRBJ2-7, with D unresolved. This CDR3 has 13 residues. Germline values: CDR1 MGHRA, CDR2 YSYEKL. Deletions cut 0 bases from V and 4 bases from J, with 7 bases between. CDR3 region: CASSQDLAYEQYF. Written as DNA, the CDR3 is TGCGCCAGCAGCCAAGATCTGGCTTACGAGCAGTACTTC.

The chain carries TRBV6-5 and TRBJ2-2; D gene ambiguous. This CDR3 is 15 amino acids long. Germline CDR1 and CDR2: MNHEY and SVGAGI. Trimming removed 0 bases at V and 4 bases at J, with 9 bases between. CDR3 residues: CASSYSGNPTGELFF. The CDR3, as DNA: TGTGCCAGCAGTTACTCAGGCAACCCCACCGGGGAGCTGTTTTTT.

The chain is built from TRBV28 and TRBJ1-5; 11 bases align to TRBD1. The germline V gene has CDR1 MDHEN and CDR2 SYDVKM. The V and J ends lost 0 bases and 4 bases, in that order; junction bases with no gene match: 2. The CDR3 spans 16 residues. The CDR3 loop reads CASSLWGQGGNQPQHF. CDR3 DNA sequence: TGTGCCAGCAGTTTATGGGGACAGGGGGGGAATCAGCCCCAGCATTTT. Drawing the rest from reference TRBV28 and TRBJ1-5, the complete variable domain is DVKVTQSSRYLVKRTGEKVFLECVQDMDHENMFWYRQDPGLGLRLIYFSYDVKMKEKGDIPEGYSVSREKKERFSLILESASTNQTSMYLCASSLWGQGGNQPQHFGDGTRLSIL.

This rearrangement joins TRBV27 to TRBJ2-3; D ambiguous. Germline lookup yields CDR1 MNHEY and CDR2 SMNVEV (reference sequence). Trimming took 3 bases from V and 2 from J, leaving 21 bases between them. The CDR3 has 18 residues. This CDR3 is CASSFAGPGEFSTDTQYF. CDR3 bases: TGTGCCAGCAGTTTTGCAGGCCCAGGAGAATTTTCCACAGATACGCAGTATTTT.

The chain couples TRBV7-9 to TRBJ1-1; TRBD1 is a possible D gene (5 bases). CDR1 is SEHNR, CDR2 FQNEAQ, per germline (reference sequence). V was shortened by 4 bases and J by 12 bases, with 9 bases between the two germline ends. The CDR3 contains 10 residues. For the CDR3, the DNA is TGTGCCAGCAGCTCCGGGGGAACTTTCTTT. Its protein is CASSSGGTFF.

This chain connects TRBV7-6 to TRBJ2-3, with TRBD2 as a possible D gene (7 bases). The CDR3 has 15 residues. V dropped 3 bases and J dropped 3 bases, with 13 bases sitting between them. CDR1 and CDR2 from the germline V gene are SGHVS and FNYEAQ. DNA of the CDR3: TGTGCCAGCAGCTTGGGAGGGGGGGCGACAGATACGCAGTATTTT. It codes for CASSLGGGATDTQYF.

CDR3 region: CASSQDQLQETQYF. CDR3 bases: TGTGCCAGCAGCCAAGATCAGCTCCAAGAGACCCAGTACTTC. The genes are TRBV7-9 and TRBJ2-5; D not certain. The CDR3 is 14 residues long. In germline, CDR1 is SEHNR, CDR2 FQNEAQ (reference sequence). The V and J ends lost 5 bases and 1 base respectively, with 11 bases between them. Combining the CDR3 with reference TRBV7-9 and TRBJ2-5 gives the whole variable domain DTGVSQNPRHKITKRGQNVTFRCDPISEHNRLYWYRQTLGQGPEFLTYFQNEAQLEKSRLLSDRFSAERPKGSFSTLEIQRTEQGDSAMYLCASSQDQLQETQYFGPGTRLLVL.

The chain's CDR3 is CASNNPRQEVLTDTQYF. CDR3 DNA: TGTGCCAGCAACAACCCCCGACAGGAGGTACTCACAGATACGCAGTATTTT. The chain combines TRBV2 with TRBJ2-3; D is perhaps TRBD1 (6 bases). Between the trimmed V and J ends, which lost 7 bases and 2 bases, there was a span of 22 bases. Germline CDR1 SNHLY, CDR2 FYNNEI. The CDR3 consists of 17 residues.

The CDR3 DNA is TGTGCCAGCAGTTTATCCGGGACAGGTCATCGCTACACCTTC. It encodes CASSLSGTGHRYTF. The chain employs TRBV27 and TRBJ1-2; 8 bases agree with TRBD1. The CDR3 loop spans 14 amino acids. With V trimmed by 0 bases and J by 9 bases, 6 bases remained unmatched. The germline CDR1 and CDR2 sequences are MNHEY and SMNVEV (reference sequence).

V usage is TRBV6-6 and J usage is TRBJ1-2; D ambiguous. Germline CDR1 and CDR2: MNHNY and SVGAGI (reference sequence). V lost 7 bases, J lost 8 bases, and 14 bases lay in between. This CDR3 comprises 12 residues. The CDR3 sequence is CASTQSGVGYTF. The CDR3 bases are TGTGCCAGCACCCAGAGTGGGGTCGGCTACACCTTC.

The J gene is TRBJ2-7, the V gene TRBV27, with D perhaps being TRBD1 or TRBD2 (6 bases each). This CDR3 region has 11 residues. Trimming took off 10 bases at V and 7 bases at J, with 14 bases between the two ends. Germline CDR1 is MNHEY and CDR2 is SMNVEV (reference sequence). The chain's CDR3 is CATYRAGEQYF. CDR3 in DNA: TGTGCCACCTACAGGGCGGGGGAGCAGTACTTC.

The V call is TRBV27, the J call TRBJ2-3; possibly TRBD2 for D (5 bases). The CDR3 consists of 16 residues. Germline V gene lookup returns CDR1 MNHEY and CDR2 SMNVEV (reference sequence). The V and J ends lost 5 bases and 2 bases respectively, with 17 bases between them. The CDR3 DNA follows: TGTGCCAGCAGTCGGGAATATGGCGGGTCCACAGATACGCAGTATTTT. Translation: CASSREYGGSTDTQYF.

The chain joins TRBV19 to TRBJ2-1; D is ambiguous. This CDR3 has 14 amino acids. CDR1 and CDR2 from the germline V gene are LNHDA and SQIVND (reference sequence). Trimming left V 6 bases short and J 1 base short, with 10 bases between. This chain's CDR3 is CASSLGGSYNEQFF. The CDR3, as DNA: TGTGCCAGTAGCCTGGGTGGATCCTACAATGAGCAGTTCTTC.

This sequence joins TRBV11-3 and TRBJ2-1; D remains ambiguous. The V end lost 3 bases, the J end lost 0 bases, and 9 bases lay between the germline ends. This CDR3 has 15 residues. CDR1 and CDR2 (germline): SGHNT, YENEEA. For the CDR3, the DNA is TGTGCCAGCAGCTTGAGAGAAAGCTCCTACAATGAGCAGTTCTTC. This gives the protein CASSLRESSYNEQFF.

This clone has more than one count but fewer than ten. CDR3 sequence reads: CASSETSGAANTQYF. The CDR3, as DNA: TGTGCCAGCAGCGAGACTAGCGGGGCGGCAAATACGCAGTATTTT. This rearrangement joins TRBV6-4 to TRBJ2-3; 11 nucleotides match TRBD2. The germline V gene has CDR1 MRHNA and CDR2 SNTAGT. With V trimmed by 6 bases and J by 7 bases, 9 bases remained unmatched. The length of the CDR3 is 15 residues.

The V gene is TRBV27, the J gene TRBJ2-1, with 13 bases identical to TRBD2. The germline CDR1 and CDR2 sequences are MNHEY and SMNVEV (reference sequence). V gave up 5 bases and J gave up 0 bases; unmatched junction bases: 4. The CDR3 is made up of 17 amino acids. The CDR3 here is CASSRTSGGPSYNEQFF. CDR3 bases: TGTGCCAGCAGTAGGACTAGCGGGGGTCCCTCCTACAATGAGCAGTTCTTC.

This chain links TRBV4-1 with TRBJ2-1; TRBD2 aligns across 7 bases. The CDR3 runs to 15 residues. V shed 6 bases, J shed 1 base, and the junction held 6 bases outside the gene matches. Germline V lookup: CDR1 MGHRA, CDR2 YSYEKL. The CDR3 spells CASRQTSESYNEQFF. CDR3 in DNA: TGCGCCAGCAGGCAAACTAGCGAATCCTACAATGAGCAGTTCTTC.

This chain joins TRBV13 and TRBJ1-3; unclear D gene. Trimming cost V 5 bases and J 0 bases, with 8 bases left between them. Germline V CDR1 and CDR2: PRHDT, FYEKMQ (reference sequence). This CDR3 is built from 14 residues. Here the CDR3 reads CASSRRTSGNTIYF. In DNA form, the CDR3 reads TGTGCCAGCAGCCGACGTACCTCTGGAAACACCATATATTTT.